The rows below give T cell receptor beta chains drawn from one sample of a study of blood T cell repertoires in COVID-19. Produced via immunoSEQ multiplex PCR; TCRdb's table is partial and in-frame only. The table has 200,000 to 250,000 clones, around 85% seen once; the top ten hold just over 3%. Sequenced material: peripheral blood. These receptors were collected from a woman under 40 who had recovered from COVID-19. Both conserved end residues are part of each CDR3. A D gene is named only where the DNA matches it firmly. A row's size may be missing; if present it is once, few, many or a size class.

abundance: NA; d_gene: TRBD1; v_gene: TRBV9; j_gene: TRBJ1-1; CDR3aa: CASSDTGGTEAFF; CDR3nt: TGTGCCAGCAGCGATACAGGGGGCACTGAAGCTTTCTTT
abundance: NA; d_gene: NA; v_gene: TRBV4-1; j_gene: TRBJ1-5; CDR3aa: CASSQDPGGGQPQHF; CDR3nt: TGCGCCAGCAGCCAAGATCCGGGGGGGGGTCAGCCCCAGCATTTT
abundance: NA; d_gene: TRBD1; v_gene: TRBV5-1; j_gene: TRBJ2-7; CDR3aa: CASSLDSDRRAYEQYF; CDR3nt: TGCGCCAGCAGCTTGGATTCGGACAGGCGCGCCTACGAGCAGTACTTC
abundance: few; d_gene: NA; v_gene: TRBV5-1; j_gene: TRBJ1-1; CDR3aa: CASSLQWNTEAFF; CDR3nt: TGCGCCAGCAGCTTGCAGTGGAACACTGAAGCTTTCTTT
abundance: NA; d_gene: NA; v_gene: TRBV7-8; j_gene: TRBJ2-7; CDR3aa: CASSSATGPRYEQYF; CDR3nt: TGTGCCAGCAGCTCCGCGACAGGCCCCAGGTACGAGCAGTACTTC
abundance: once; d_gene: TRBD1; v_gene: TRBV18; j_gene: TRBJ1-4; CDR3aa: CASSPQTGADEKLFF; CDR3nt: TGTGCCAGCTCACCTCAGACAGGGGCAGATGAAAAACTGTTTTTT
abundance: NA; d_gene: NA; v_gene: TRBV18; j_gene: TRBJ1-2; CDR3aa: CASSPGAGLEGYTF; CDR3nt: TGTGCCAGCTCACCAGGGGCAGGATTAGAGGGCTACACCTTC
abundance: NA; d_gene: NA; v_gene: TRBV7-2; j_gene: TRBJ2-5; CDR3aa: CASSLISSEGWETQYF; CDR3nt: TGTGCCAGCAGCTTAATTTCTTCAGAGGGATGGGAGACCCAGTACTTC
abundance: NA; d_gene: NA; v_gene: TRBV28; j_gene: TRBJ1-2; CDR3aa: CASSFRGSGYTF; CDR3nt: TGTGCCAGCAGTTTTAGAGGAAGTGGCTACACCTTC
abundance: NA; d_gene: NA; v_gene: TRBV15; j_gene: TRBJ1-2; CDR3aa: CATSRDTQGHYGYTF; CDR3nt: TGTGCCACCAGCAGAGATACGCAGGGGCACTATGGCTACACCTTC
abundance: NA; d_gene: NA; v_gene: TRBV5-1; j_gene: TRBJ1-2; CDR3aa: CASSDTGTRGDYGYTF; CDR3nt: TGCGCCAGCAGCGACACTGGGACCCGGGGGGACTATGGCTACACCTTC
abundance: NA; d_gene: TRBD1; v_gene: TRBV15; j_gene: TRBJ2-7; CDR3aa: CATSREAPHTGQGPFNPYEQYF; CDR3nt: TGTGCCACCAGCAGAGAAGCCCCCCACACGGGACAGGGTCCATTTAATCCCTACGAGCAGTACTTC
abundance: NA; d_gene: TRBD2; v_gene: TRBV7-2; j_gene: TRBJ2-5; CDR3aa: CASRWFTSGGEETQYF; CDR3nt: TGTGCCAGCAGGTGGTTCACTAGCGGGGGGGAAGAGACCCAGTACTTC
abundance: NA; d_gene: NA; v_gene: TRBV5-4; j_gene: TRBJ1-2; CDR3aa: CASSFRGGADGYTF; CDR3nt: TGTGCCAGCAGCTTCAGAGGGGGGGCGGATGGCTACACCTTC
abundance: NA; d_gene: TRBD1; v_gene: TRBV7-8; j_gene: TRBJ1-3; CDR3aa: CASSSQGAQAGNTIYF; CDR3nt: TGTGCCAGCAGCTCCCAGGGGGCGCAGGCTGGAAACACCATATATTTT
abundance: NA; d_gene: NA; v_gene: TRBV6-5; j_gene: TRBJ2-7; CDR3aa: CASSYSAGYEQYF; CDR3nt: TGTGCCAGCAGTTACTCCGCAGGCTACGAGCAGTACTTC
abundance: NA; d_gene: TRBD2; v_gene: TRBV29-1; j_gene: TRBJ2-7; CDR3aa: CSVASGTSQWEQYF; CDR3nt: TGCAGCGTTGCCTCCGGGACTAGTCAGTGGGAGCAGTACTTC
abundance: once; d_gene: TRBD2; v_gene: TRBV5-1; j_gene: TRBJ2-1; CDR3aa: CASSPEGRGGQSHNEQFF; CDR3nt: TGCGCCAGCAGCCCGGAAGGGCGGGGGGGCCAATCGCATAATGAGCAGTTCTTC
abundance: NA; d_gene: TRBD1; v_gene: TRBV7-9; j_gene: TRBJ2-5; CDR3aa: CASRQGALTGQETQYF; CDR3nt: TGTGCCAGCAGGCAGGGGGCGCTGACCGGTCAAGAGACCCAGTACTTC
abundance: NA; d_gene: TRBD2; v_gene: TRBV3-1/TRBV3-2; j_gene: TRBJ2-5; CDR3aa: CASSLGLAEEETQYF; CDR3nt: TGTGCCAGCAGCCTCGGACTAGCGGAGGAGGAGACCCAGTACTTC
abundance: NA; d_gene: TRBD1; v_gene: TRBV2; j_gene: TRBJ1-3; CDR3aa: CASSLQGRGNTIYF; CDR3nt: TGTGCCAGCAGTCTACAGGGGCGCGGAAACACCATATATTTT
abundance: NA; d_gene: TRBD2; v_gene: TRBV4-2; j_gene: TRBJ2-3; CDR3aa: CASSQSGGDPRDTQYF; CDR3nt: TGTGCCAGCAGCCAGAGCGGGGGCGATCCCCGGGATACGCAGTATTTT
abundance: NA; d_gene: NA; v_gene: TRBV19; j_gene: TRBJ2-2; CDR3aa: CASSPPGAGGELFF; CDR3nt: TGTGCCAGTAGTCCGCCAGGGGCGGGCGGGGAGCTGTTTTTT
abundance: few; d_gene: TRBD1; v_gene: TRBV2; j_gene: TRBJ1-1; CDR3aa: CASRQGGSRNTEAFF; CDR3nt: TGTGCCAGCAGACAGGGGGGTTCGAGGAACACTGAAGCTTTCTTT
abundance: NA; d_gene: NA; v_gene: TRBV7-3; j_gene: TRBJ2-1; CDR3aa: CASSLTANEQFF; CDR3nt: TGTGCCAGCAGCTTAACGGCTAATGAGCAGTTCTTC
abundance: NA; d_gene: TRBD2; v_gene: TRBV5-1; j_gene: TRBJ2-5; CDR3aa: CASSLGAGGTQETQYF; CDR3nt: TGCGCCAGCAGCTTGGGAGCGGGGGGGACCCAAGAGACCCAGTACTTC
abundance: NA; d_gene: NA; v_gene: TRBV5-1; j_gene: TRBJ2-5; CDR3aa: CASRPEVGGETQYF; CDR3nt: TGCGCCAGCAGACCGGAGGTTGGGGGGGAGACCCAGTACTTC
abundance: NA; d_gene: TRBD1; v_gene: TRBV27; j_gene: TRBJ1-2; CDR3aa: CASRDRPGGAGGYTF; CDR3nt: TGTGCCAGCAGGGACCGGCCAGGGGGCGCGGGTGGCTACACCTTC
abundance: NA; d_gene: NA; v_gene: TRBV29-1; j_gene: TRBJ2-2; CDR3aa: CSGLTARNTGELFF; CDR3nt: TGCAGCGGACTCACGGCTCGTAACACCGGGGAGCTGTTTTTT
abundance: few; d_gene: TRBD2; v_gene: TRBV4-3; j_gene: TRBJ2-3; CDR3aa: CASSHGGLAGGQDTQYF; CDR3nt: TGCGCCAGCAGCCACGGGGGGCTAGCGGGGGGGCAGGATACGCAGTATTTT
abundance: NA; d_gene: TRBD2; v_gene: TRBV5-6; j_gene: TRBJ2-5; CDR3aa: CASSRLAGEQETQYF; CDR3nt: TGTGCCAGCAGCCGACTAGCGGGGGAGCAAGAGACCCAGTACTTC
abundance: NA; d_gene: TRBD2; v_gene: TRBV6-5; j_gene: TRBJ2-1; CDR3aa: CASSPGGGANEQFF; CDR3nt: TGTGCCAGCAGTCCAGGCGGGGGGGCCAATGAGCAGTTCTTC